Below, 21 T cell receptor beta chains from the same sample are listed, as sequenced in a study of cytotoxic CD8 clonotypes in ibrutinib-treated CLL (dated by TCRdb to 2020 to 2022). Interpreted using the paper, the time point label stands for: 12 months on ibrutinib. Library preparation employed the immunoSEQ multiplex PCR assay. Sourced from immuneACCESS, this table was stored by TCRdb with only in-frame sequences that have V and J called. A share of the clones is absent; for the studies checked, an unresolved V gene accounts for under half, and the remainder has no known explanation. The sample profile shows roughly 63,000 clones; less than 60% of them were found once. Together, the top ten hold approximately 14% of the sample. The sequences come from PBMCs, collected after 12 months of ibrutinib treatment. The receptors shown here come from a human donor with chronic lymphocytic leukemia.

The rearrangement joins TRBV7-6 to TRBJ2-7; D is unclear. V was shortened by 5 bases and J by 3 bases, with 11 bases between the two germline ends. The germline CDR1 and CDR2 sequences are SGHVS and FNYEAQ. The CDR3 extends over 13 amino acids. The CDR3: CASSPVRGYEQYF. Here the CDR3 DNA reads TGTGCCAGCAGCCCTGTACGAGGCTACGAGCAGTACTTC.

V gene TRBV5-4 combines with J gene TRBJ1-6, with unresolved D. The V end lost 4 bases, the J end lost 10 bases, and 15 bases lay between the germline ends. Germline V gene lookup returns CDR1 SGHNT and CDR2 YYREEE (reference sequence). The CDR3 loop spans 14 amino acids. Here the CDR3 DNA reads TGTGCCAGCAGCGAAGAGTCCCTTGCCTCACCCCTCCACTTT. It translates to CASSEESLASPLHF.

V is TRBV28 and J is TRBJ2-7; D possibly matches TRBD1 or TRBD2 (5 bases each). Per the germline V gene, CDR1 is MDHEN and CDR2 is SYDVKM. This CDR3 comprises 13 residues. Trimming stripped 6 bases from V and 6 bases from J, with 15 bases between. The CDR3 protein is CASSGTSRGEQYV. The DNA for the CDR3 is TGTGCCAGCAGCGGGACCTCGAGGGGCGAGCAGTACGTC.

In its sample, this clone was seen many times. The chain links TRBV7-8 to TRBJ2-7; 9 nucleotides match TRBD2. Germline CDR1 SGHVS, CDR2 FQNEAQ. CDR3 length equals 18 residues. Trimming took 4 bases from V and 2 from J; bases not matched to a gene: 15. In DNA, the CDR3 is TGTGCCAGCAGCTCTAACATTGGAAGCGGGGGGACCACCTACGAGCAGTACGTC. Translation: CASSSNIGSGGTTYEQYV.

The CDR3 nucleotides are TGCGCCAGCAGTGAGTGGAACAGGGGGGCTGAAAAACTGTTTTTT. Amino acids: CASSEWNRGAEKLFF. The chain links TRBV10-2 to TRBJ1-4, with 8 bases fitting TRBD1. The CDR3 covers 15 residues. J lost 7 bases, V lost 1 base, and 5 bases had no gene match. The germline gives CDR1 WSHSY, CDR2 SAAADI.

This clone was detected a few times. This sequence joins TRBV18 and TRBJ1-2; D is unclear. V was cut by 3 bases and J by 8 bases, with 16 bases left in between. Germline CDR1 is KGHSH and CDR2 is LQKENI. This CDR3 region has 14 residues. For the CDR3, the DNA is TGTGCCAGCTCACCGGAACAGAGCGTCGGGGGCTACACCTTC. Its protein product is CASSPEQSVGGYTF.

The chain is built from TRBV2 and TRBJ1-2; D is undetermined. Germline CDR1 SNHLY, CDR2 FYNNEI. The CDR3 contains 13 residues. V lost 3 bases and J 4 bases, leaving 9 bases between the germline ends. CDR3 residues: CASSDRRGYGYTF. The DNA for the CDR3 is TGTGCCAGCAGTGACAGGCGGGGCTATGGCTACACCTTC.

The chain combines TRBV2 with TRBJ2-2; D uncertain. V lost 7 bases and J 7 bases, leaving 13 bases between the germline ends. CDR1 is SNHLY and CDR2 is FYNNEI in the germline V gene. The CDR3 is 13 residues long. Written as DNA, the CDR3 is TGTGCCAGCACCCAGATAGTGGGCGGGGAGCTGTTTTTT. The encoded protein is CASTQIVGGELFF.

The rearrangement uses TRBV6-5 and TRBJ2-5, with D possibly matching TRBD2 (5 bases). Per the germline V gene, CDR1 is MNHEY and CDR2 is SVGAGI. The CDR3 totals 15 residues. Trimming took 4 bases from V and 6 from J, leaving 18 bases between them. The CDR3 bases are TGTGCCAGCAGTTCCCCGGGATCACCCGTCAAGACCCAGTACTTC. The encoded protein is CASSSPGSPVKTQYF.

V is TRBV5-5 and J is TRBJ1-6, with unresolved D. The CDR3 is 15 amino acids. Trimming removed 1 base from V and 0 bases from J, with 5 bases in between. Germline CDR1 reads SGHKS; CDR2 reads YYEKEE (reference sequence). Written as DNA, the CDR3 is TGTGCCAGCAGCTTGTACAGCTCCTATAATTCACCCCTCCACTTT. The encoded protein is CASSLYSSYNSPLHF.

The rearrangement uses TRBV7-2 and TRBJ2-1; no reliable D call. In germline, CDR1 is SGHTA, CDR2 FQGNSA. Trimming stripped 3 bases from V and 2 bases from J, with 11 bases between. The CDR3 has 15 amino acids. The CDR3 region is CASSFVAGTYNEQFF. The CDR3, as DNA: TGTGCCAGCAGCTTTGTTGCCGGAACCTACAATGAGCAGTTCTTC.

The gene calls are TRBV5-1 and TRBJ2-5, with 11 bases matching TRBD2. V dropped 3 bases and J dropped 4; count of bases not matched to a gene: 2. Germline V gene data show CDR1 as SGHRS and CDR2 as YFSETQ. This CDR3 has 14 amino acids. Here the CDR3 reads CASSYTSGGETQYF. CDR3 nucleotides: TGCGCCAGCAGCTACACTAGCGGGGGAGAGACCCAGTACTTC.

With respect to this clone: Other DNA sequences in this specimen translate into the identical CDR3. The chain links TRBV29-1 to TRBJ2-3; 8 nucleotides match TRBD2. The V and J ends lost 4 bases and 4 bases, in that order; junction bases with no gene match: 4. Germline CDR1 SQVTM, CDR2 ANQGSEA. CDR3 length: 13 residues. CDR3 nucleotide sequence: TGCAGCGTTGGTTCCGGGAGGGCAGATACGCAGTATTTT. Its protein product is CSVGSGRADTQYF.

DNA for the CDR3: TGCGCCAGCAGCTTGGAGGGCAGGGAGGCGGGCTACACCTTC. Its protein product is CASSLEGREAGYTF. The chain couples TRBV5-1 to TRBJ1-2, with a possible D match to TRBD1 (5 bases). In germline, CDR1 is SGHRS, CDR2 YFSETQ. The ends were cut back, 0 bases at V and 8 bases at J, with 14 bases in the middle. There are 14 residues in the CDR3.

The rearrangement uses TRBV28 and TRBJ2-7, with D possibly TRBD1 on 6 matching bases. The ends were cut back, 8 bases at V and 0 bases at J, with 17 bases in the middle. CDR1 is MDHEN and CDR2 is SYDVKM in the germline V gene. This CDR3 is 15 amino acids long. The CDR3 sequence is CASGTLGPLSYEQYF. In DNA, the CDR3 is TGTGCCAGCGGGACACTCGGACCTCTCTCCTACGAGCAGTACTTC.

The sample holds one count of this clone. The chain has TRBV7-2 and TRBJ2-7, with 7 bases identical to TRBD1. The trim removed 0 bases at V and 2 bases at J, leaving 7 bases unmatched. CDR1 is SGHTA, CDR2 FQGNSA, per germline. CDR3 length equals 16 residues. CDR3: CASSLAGQHDPYEQYF. The CDR3 nucleotides are TGTGCCAGCAGCTTAGCGGGACAGCATGACCCCTACGAGCAGTACTTC. Filled out from reference TRBV7-2 and TRBJ2-7, the complete variable domain reads GAGVSQSPSNKVTEKGKDVELRCDPISGHTALYWYRQSLGQGLEFLIYFQGNSAPDKSGLPSDRFSAERTGGSVSTLTIQRTQQEDSAVYLCASSLAGQHDPYEQYFGPGTRLTVT.

This clone came up many times. The same CDR3 can be traced to other DNA sequences in this sample. This chain uses TRBV19 with TRBJ2-1; D remains ambiguous. CDR3 size: 11 residues. Germline lookup yields CDR1 LNHDA and CDR2 SQIVND (reference sequence). Trimming left V 5 bases short and J 5 bases short, with 4 bases between. The CDR3 reads CASSPHNEQFF. In DNA form, the CDR3 reads TGTGCCAGTAGTCCTCACAATGAGCAGTTCTTC.

The V and J genes are TRBV7-8 and TRBJ1-1; 7 positions agree with TRBD1. The CDR3 spans 13 residues. The J segment lost 11 bases and the V segment lost 3 bases, leaving 9 bases of the junction unmatched. Germline V gene lookup returns CDR1 SGHVS and CDR2 FQNEAQ. CDR3 sequence (DNA): TGTGCCAGCAGCTTCCCTTCGACAGGGCGGGCTTTCTTT. Amino acids: CASSFPSTGRAFF. The entire variable domain, with the rest obtained from reference TRBV7-8 and TRBJ1-1, is as follows: GAGVSQSPRYKVAKRGQDVALRCDPISGHVSLFWYQQALGQGPEFLTYFQNEAQLDKSGLPSDRFFAERPEGSVSTLKIQRTQQEDSAVYLCASSFPSTGRAFFGQGTRLTVV.

This clone occurred many times. J is TRBJ1-1 and V is TRBV2; no clear D. The ends were cut back, 1 base at V and 5 bases at J, with 8 bases in the middle. Germline CDR1 SNHLY, CDR2 FYNNEI. The CDR3 consists of 13 residues. The DNA for the CDR3 is TGTGCCAGCAGTGAAGGACTGAGGACTGAAGCTTTCTTT. Its protein product is CASSEGLRTEAFF.

This clone was seen a few times. This chain links TRBV19 with TRBJ1-2; D gene uncertain. V was clipped by 0 bases and J by 2 bases, with 7 bases between them. The CDR3 is made up of 14 amino acids. Germline V gene data show CDR1 as LNHDA and CDR2 as SQIVND (reference sequence). The CDR3 nucleotides are TGTGCCAGTAGTATAGATCCCTTCAACTATGGCTACACCTTC. Its protein is CASSIDPFNYGYTF.

The J gene is TRBJ1-5, the V gene TRBV6-5; perhaps TRBD1 as D (5 bases). The CDR3 totals 13 residues. The germline gives CDR1 MNHEY, CDR2 SVGAGI. The ends were cut back, 9 bases at V and 7 bases at J, with 16 bases in the middle. The CDR3 region is CASSVGARQPQHF. CDR3 in DNA: TGTGCCAGTAGTGTAGGGGCTAGGCAGCCCCAGCATTTT.